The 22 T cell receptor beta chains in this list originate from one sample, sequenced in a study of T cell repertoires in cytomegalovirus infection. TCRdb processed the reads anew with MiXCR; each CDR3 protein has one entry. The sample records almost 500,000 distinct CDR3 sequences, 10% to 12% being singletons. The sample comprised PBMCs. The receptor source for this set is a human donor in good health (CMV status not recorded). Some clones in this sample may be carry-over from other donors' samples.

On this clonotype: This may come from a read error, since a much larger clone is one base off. In DNA form, the CDR3 reads TGTGCCAGCTCATCACGGGGGCGGACCTACGAGCAGTACTTC. This translates into CASSSRGRTYEQYF. The chain uses TRBV18 and TRBJ2-7, with D perhaps being TRBD1 or TRBD2 (6 bases each). This CDR3 is 14 amino acids long. Trimming left V 5 bases short and J 2 bases short, with 13 bases between. CDR1 KGHSH and CDR2 LQKENI come from the germline V gene.

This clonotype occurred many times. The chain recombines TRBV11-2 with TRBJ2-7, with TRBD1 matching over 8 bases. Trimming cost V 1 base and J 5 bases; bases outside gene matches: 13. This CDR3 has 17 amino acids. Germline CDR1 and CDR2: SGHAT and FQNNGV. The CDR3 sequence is CASSLGIGLAGGHEQYF. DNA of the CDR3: TGTGCCAGCAGCTTAGGAATAGGGCTAGCAGGGGGCCACGAGCAGTACTTC.

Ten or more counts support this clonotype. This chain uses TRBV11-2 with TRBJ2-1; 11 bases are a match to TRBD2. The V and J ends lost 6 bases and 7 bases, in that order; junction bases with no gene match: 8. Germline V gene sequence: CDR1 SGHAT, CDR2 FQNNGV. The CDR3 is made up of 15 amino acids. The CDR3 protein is CASRFSGGARNEQFF. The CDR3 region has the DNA TGTGCCAGCAGGTTTAGCGGGGGGGCCAGGAATGAGCAGTTCTTC.

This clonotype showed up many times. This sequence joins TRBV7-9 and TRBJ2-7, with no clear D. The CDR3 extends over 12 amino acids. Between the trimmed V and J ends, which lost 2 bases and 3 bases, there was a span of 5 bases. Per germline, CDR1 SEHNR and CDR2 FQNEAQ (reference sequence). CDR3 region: CASSLHGYEQYF. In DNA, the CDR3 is TGTGCCAGCAGCTTACATGGCTACGAGCAGTACTTC. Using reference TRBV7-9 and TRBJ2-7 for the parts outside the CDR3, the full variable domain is DTGVSQNPRHKITKRGQNVTFRCDPISEHNRLYWYRQTLGQGPEFLTYFQNEAQLEKSRLLSDRFSAERPKGSFSTLEIQRTEQGDSAMYLCASSLHGYEQYFGPGTRLTVT.

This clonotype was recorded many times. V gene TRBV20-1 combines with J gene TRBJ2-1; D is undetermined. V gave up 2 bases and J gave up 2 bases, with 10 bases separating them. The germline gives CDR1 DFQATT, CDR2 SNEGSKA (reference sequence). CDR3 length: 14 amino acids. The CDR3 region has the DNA TGCAGTGCTAGAAGGAAAGAGACCTACAATGAGCAGTTCTTC. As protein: CSARRKETYNEQFF.

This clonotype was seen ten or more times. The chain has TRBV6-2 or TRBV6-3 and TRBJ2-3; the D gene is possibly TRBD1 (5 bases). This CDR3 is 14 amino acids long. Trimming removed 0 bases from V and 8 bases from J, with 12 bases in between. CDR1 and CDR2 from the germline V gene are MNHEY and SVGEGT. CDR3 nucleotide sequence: TGTGCCAGCAGTTACTCCCGACGGACAAGTACGCAGTATTTT. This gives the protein CASSYSRRTSTQYF.

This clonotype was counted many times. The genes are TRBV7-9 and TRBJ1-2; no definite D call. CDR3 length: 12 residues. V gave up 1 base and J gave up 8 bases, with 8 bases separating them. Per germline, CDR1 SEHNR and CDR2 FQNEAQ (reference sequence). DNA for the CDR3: TGTGCCAGCAGCTTAGACGTCCACGGCTACACCTTC. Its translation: CASSLDVHGYTF.

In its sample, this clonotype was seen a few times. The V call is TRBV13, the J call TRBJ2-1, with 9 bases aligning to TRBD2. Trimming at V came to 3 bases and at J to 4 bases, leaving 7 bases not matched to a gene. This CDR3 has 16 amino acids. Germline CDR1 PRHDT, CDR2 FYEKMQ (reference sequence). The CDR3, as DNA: TGTGCCAGCAGCTTTGATACTAGCGGGTCTTACAATGAGCAGTTCTTC. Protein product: CASSFDTSGSYNEQFF. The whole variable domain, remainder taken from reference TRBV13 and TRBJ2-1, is AAGVIQSPRHLIKEKRETATLKCYPIPRHDTVYWYQQGPGQDPQFLISFYEKMQSDKGSIPDRFSAQQFSDYHSELNMSSLELGDSALYFCASSFDTSGSYNEQFFGPGTRLTVL.

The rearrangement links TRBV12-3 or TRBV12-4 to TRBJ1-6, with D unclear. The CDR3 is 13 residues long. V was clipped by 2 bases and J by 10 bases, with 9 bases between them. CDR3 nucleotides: TGTGCCAGCAGTTTATCGGAAGACTCACCCCTCCACTTT. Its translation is CASSLSEDSPLHF.

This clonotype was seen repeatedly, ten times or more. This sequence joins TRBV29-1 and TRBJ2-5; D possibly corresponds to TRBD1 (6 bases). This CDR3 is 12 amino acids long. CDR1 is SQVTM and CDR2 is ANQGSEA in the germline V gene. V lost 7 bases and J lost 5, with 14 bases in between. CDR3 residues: CSERRGRETQYF. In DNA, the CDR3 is TGCAGCGAGCGCAGGGGAAGGGAGACCCAGTACTTC.

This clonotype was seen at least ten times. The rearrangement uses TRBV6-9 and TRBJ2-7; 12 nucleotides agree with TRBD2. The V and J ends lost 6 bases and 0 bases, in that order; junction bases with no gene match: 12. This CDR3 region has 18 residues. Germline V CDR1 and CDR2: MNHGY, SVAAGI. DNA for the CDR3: TGTGCCAGCAGGTTGGGACTAGCGGGTCCCGCCATCTCCTACGAGCAGTACTTC. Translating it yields CASRLGLAGPAISYEQYF.

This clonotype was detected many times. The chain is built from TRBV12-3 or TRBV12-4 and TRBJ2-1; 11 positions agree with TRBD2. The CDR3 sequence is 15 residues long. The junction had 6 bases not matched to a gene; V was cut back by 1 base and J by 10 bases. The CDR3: CASSLVAGGGLEQFF. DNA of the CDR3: TGTGCCAGCAGTTTAGTAGCGGGGGGGGGATTGGAGCAGTTCTTC.

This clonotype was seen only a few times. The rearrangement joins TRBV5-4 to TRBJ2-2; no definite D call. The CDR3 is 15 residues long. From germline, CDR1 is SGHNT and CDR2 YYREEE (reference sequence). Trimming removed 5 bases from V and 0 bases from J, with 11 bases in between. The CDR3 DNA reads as TGTGCCAGCAGTGCGGCGATTCCGAACACCGGGGAGCTGTTTTTT. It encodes CASSAAIPNTGELFF.

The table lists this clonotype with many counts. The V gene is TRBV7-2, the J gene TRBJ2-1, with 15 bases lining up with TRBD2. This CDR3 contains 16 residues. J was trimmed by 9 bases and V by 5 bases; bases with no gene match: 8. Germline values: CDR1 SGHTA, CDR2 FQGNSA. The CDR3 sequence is CASSQGLAGGRREQFF. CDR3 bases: TGTGCCAGCAGCCAGGGACTAGCGGGAGGCCGACGTGAGCAGTTCTTC.

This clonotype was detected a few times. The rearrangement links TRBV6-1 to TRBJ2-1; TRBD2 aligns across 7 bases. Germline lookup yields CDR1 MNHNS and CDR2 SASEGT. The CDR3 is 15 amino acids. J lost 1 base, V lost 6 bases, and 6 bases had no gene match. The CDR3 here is CASSQEGGSYNEQFF. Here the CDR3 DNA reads TGTGCCAGCAGCCAAGAGGGAGGGTCCTACAATGAGCAGTTCTTC.

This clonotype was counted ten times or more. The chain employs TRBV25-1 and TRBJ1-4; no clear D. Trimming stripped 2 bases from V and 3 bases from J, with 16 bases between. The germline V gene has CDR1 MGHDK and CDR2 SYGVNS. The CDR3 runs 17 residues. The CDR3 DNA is TGTGCCAGCAGTGAAGAAACGGCACCCAGATCTAATGAAAAACTGTTTTTT. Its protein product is CASSEETAPRSNEKLFF.

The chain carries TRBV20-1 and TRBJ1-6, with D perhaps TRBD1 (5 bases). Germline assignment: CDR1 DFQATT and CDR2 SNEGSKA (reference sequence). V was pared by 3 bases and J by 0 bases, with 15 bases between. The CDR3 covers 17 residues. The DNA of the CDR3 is TGCAGTGCTAGGAGGGACCTTTCTAGCTCCTATAATTCACCCCTCCACTTT. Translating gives CSARRDLSSSYNSPLHF.

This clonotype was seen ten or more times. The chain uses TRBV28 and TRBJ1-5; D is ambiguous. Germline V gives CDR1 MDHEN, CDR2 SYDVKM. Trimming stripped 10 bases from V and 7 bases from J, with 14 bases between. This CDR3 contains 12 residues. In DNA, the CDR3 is TGTGCCAACTCCGACCCGGGGCAGCCCCAGCATTTT. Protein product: CANSDPGQPQHF.

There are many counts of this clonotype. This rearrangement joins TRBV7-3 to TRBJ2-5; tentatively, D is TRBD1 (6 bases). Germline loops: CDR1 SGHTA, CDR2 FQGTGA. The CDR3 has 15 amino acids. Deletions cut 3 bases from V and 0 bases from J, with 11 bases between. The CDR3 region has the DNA TGTGCCAGCAGCTTGAGTACAGGGAACCAAGAGACCCAGTACTTC. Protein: CASSLSTGNQETQYF.

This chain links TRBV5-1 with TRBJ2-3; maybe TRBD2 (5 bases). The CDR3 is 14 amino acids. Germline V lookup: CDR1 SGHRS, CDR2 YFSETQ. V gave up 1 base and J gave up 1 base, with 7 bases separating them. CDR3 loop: CASSLNGGTDTQYF. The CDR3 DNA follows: TGCGCCAGCAGCTTGAACGGGGGCACAGATACGCAGTATTTT. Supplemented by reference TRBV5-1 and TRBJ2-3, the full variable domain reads KAGVTQTPRYLIKTRGQQVTLSCSPISGHRSVSWYQQTPGQGLQFLFEYFSETQRNKGNFPGRFSGRQFSNSRSEMNVSTLELGDSALYLCASSLNGGTDTQYFGPGTRLTVL.

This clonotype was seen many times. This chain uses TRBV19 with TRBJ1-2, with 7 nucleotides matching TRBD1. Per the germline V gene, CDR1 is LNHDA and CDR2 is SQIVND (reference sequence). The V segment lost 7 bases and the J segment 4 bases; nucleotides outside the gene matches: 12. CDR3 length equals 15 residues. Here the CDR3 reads CASKGAAPEGYGYTF. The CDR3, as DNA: TGTGCCAGTAAGGGGGCTGCACCCGAGGGCTATGGCTACACCTTC. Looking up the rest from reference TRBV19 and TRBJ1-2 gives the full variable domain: DGGITQSPKYLFRKEGQNVTLSCEQNLNHDAMYWYRQDPGQGLRLIYYSQIVNDFQKGDIAEGYSVSREKKESFPLTVTSAQKNPTAFYLCASKGAAPEGYGYTFGSGTRLTVV.

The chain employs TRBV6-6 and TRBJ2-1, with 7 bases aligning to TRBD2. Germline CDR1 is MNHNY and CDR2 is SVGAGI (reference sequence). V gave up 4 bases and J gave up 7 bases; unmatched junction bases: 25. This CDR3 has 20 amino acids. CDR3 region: CASSFRQRTGYLAAGNEQFF. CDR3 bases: TGTGCCAGCAGTTTTCGACAGCGAACGGGTTATCTAGCGGCGGGGAATGAGCAGTTCTTC.